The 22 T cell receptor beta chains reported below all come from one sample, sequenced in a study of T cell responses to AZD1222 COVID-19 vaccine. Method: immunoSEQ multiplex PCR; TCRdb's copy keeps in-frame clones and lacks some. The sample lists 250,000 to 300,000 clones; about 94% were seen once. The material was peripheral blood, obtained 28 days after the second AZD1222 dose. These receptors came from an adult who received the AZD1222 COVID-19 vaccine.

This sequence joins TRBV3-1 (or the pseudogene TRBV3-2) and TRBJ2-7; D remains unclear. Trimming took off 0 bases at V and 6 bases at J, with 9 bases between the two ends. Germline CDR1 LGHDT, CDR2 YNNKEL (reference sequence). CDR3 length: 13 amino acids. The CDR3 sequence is CASSQDLKREQYF. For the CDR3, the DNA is TGTGCCAGCAGCCAAGATTTAAAGCGCGAGCAGTACTTC.

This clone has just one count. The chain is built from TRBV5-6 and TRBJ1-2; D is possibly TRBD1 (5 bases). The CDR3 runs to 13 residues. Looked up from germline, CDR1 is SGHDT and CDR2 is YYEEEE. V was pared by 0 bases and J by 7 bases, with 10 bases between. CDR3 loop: CASSLGGGGGYTF. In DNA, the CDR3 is TGTGCCAGCAGCTTGGGCGGGGGAGGTGGCTACACCTTC.

CDR3 sequence: CASSEDPPDTQYF. CDR3 DNA: TGTGCCAGCAGTGAGGACCCCCCTGATACGCAGTATTTT. The chain employs TRBV6-2 or TRBV6-3 and TRBJ2-3; D remains ambiguous. Germline values: CDR1 MNHEY, CDR2 SVGEGT. With 5 bases removed from V and 6 bases from J, the gap between germline ends came to 12 bases. This CDR3 is built from 13 residues.

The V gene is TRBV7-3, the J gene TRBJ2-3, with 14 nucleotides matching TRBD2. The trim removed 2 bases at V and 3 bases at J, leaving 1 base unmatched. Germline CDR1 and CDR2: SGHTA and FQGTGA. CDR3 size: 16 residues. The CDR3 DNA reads TGTGCCAGCAGCTTAGGGACTAGCGGGGGAACAGATACGCAGTATTTT. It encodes CASSLGTSGGTDTQYF.

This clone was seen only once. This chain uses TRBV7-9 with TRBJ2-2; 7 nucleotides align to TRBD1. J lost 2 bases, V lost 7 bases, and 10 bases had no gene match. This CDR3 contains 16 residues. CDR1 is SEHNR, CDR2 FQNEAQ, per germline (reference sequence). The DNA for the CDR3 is TGTGCCAGCACGTCGGGACAGAAGATTAACACCGGGGAGCTGTTTTTT. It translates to CASTSGQKINTGELFF.

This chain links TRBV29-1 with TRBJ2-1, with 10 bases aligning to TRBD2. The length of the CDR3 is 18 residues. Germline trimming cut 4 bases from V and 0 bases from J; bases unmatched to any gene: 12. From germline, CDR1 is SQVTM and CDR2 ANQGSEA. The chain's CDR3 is CSVAASGSGASSYNEQFF. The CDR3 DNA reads TGCAGCGTTGCGGCTAGCGGGAGCGGCGCTAGCTCCTACAATGAGCAGTTCTTC.

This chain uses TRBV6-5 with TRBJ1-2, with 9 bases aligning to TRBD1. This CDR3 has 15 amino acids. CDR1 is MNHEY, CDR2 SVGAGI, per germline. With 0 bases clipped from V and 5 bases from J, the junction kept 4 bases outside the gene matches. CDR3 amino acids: CASSYSGQGFYGYTF. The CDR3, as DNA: TGTGCCAGCAGTTACTCCGGACAGGGGTTTTATGGCTACACCTTC.

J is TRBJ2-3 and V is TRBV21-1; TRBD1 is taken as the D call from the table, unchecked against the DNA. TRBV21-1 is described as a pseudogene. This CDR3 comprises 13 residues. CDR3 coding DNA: TGTGCCAGCAGCAAACTGGACAGGGCAGGGCTTTATTTT. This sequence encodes CASSKLDRAGLYF.

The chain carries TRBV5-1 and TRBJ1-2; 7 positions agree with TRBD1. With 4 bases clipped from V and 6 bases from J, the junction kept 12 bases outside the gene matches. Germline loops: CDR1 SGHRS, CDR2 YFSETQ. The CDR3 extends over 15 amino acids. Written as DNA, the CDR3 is TGCGCCAGCAGCCGACAGGGATCGACATCGGATGGCTACACCTTC. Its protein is CASSRQGSTSDGYTF.

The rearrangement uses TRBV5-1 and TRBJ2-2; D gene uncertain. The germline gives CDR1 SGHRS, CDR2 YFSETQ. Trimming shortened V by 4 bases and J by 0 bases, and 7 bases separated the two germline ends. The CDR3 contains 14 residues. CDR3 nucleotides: TGCGCCAGCAGCCCTGATTCGAACACCGGGGAGCTGTTTTTT. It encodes CASSPDSNTGELFF.

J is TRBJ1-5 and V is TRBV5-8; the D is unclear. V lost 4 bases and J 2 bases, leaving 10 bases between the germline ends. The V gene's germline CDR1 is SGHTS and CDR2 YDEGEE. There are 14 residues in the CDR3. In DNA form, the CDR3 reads TGTGCCAGCAGCCCAGCGTGGGGCAATCAGCCCCAGCATTTT. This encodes CASSPAWGNQPQHF.

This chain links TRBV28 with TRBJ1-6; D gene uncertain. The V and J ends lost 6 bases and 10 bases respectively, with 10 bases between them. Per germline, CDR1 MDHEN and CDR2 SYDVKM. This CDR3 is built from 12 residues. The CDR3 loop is CASRLIGSPLHF. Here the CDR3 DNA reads TGTGCCAGCAGATTGATTGGCTCACCCCTCCACTTT.

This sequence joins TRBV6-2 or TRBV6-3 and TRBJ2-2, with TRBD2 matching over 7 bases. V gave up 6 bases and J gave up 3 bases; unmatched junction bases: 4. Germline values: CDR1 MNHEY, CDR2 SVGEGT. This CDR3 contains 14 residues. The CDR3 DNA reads TGTGCCAGCAGCGGGGGGACCCACACCGGGGAGCTGTTTTTT. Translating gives CASSGGTHTGELFF.

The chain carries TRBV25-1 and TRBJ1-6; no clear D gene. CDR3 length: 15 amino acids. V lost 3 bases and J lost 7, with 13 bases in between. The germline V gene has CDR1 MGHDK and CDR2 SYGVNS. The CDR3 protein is CASSETAVLNSPLHF. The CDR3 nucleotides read TGTGCCAGCAGTGAGACCGCGGTATTAAATTCACCCCTCCACTTT.

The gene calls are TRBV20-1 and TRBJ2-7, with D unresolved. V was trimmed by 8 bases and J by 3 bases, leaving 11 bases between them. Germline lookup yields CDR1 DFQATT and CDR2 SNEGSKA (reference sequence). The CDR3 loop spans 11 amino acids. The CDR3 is CSPYAGYEQYF. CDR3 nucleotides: TGCAGTCCCTATGCTGGCTACGAGCAGTACTTC.

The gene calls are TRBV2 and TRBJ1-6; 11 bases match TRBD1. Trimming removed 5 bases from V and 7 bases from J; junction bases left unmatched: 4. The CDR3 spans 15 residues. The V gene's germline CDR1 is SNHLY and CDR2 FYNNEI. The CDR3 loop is CASSQGDRGNSPLHF. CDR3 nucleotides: TGTGCCAGCAGTCAAGGGGACAGGGGGAATTCACCCCTCCACTTT.

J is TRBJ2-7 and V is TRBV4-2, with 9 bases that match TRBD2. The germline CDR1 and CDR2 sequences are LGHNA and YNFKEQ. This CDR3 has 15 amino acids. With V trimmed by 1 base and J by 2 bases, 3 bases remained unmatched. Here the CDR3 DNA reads TGTGCCAGCAGCCAAGGAGCGGGAGGCCCCTACGAGCAGTACTTC. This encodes CASSQGAGGPYEQYF.

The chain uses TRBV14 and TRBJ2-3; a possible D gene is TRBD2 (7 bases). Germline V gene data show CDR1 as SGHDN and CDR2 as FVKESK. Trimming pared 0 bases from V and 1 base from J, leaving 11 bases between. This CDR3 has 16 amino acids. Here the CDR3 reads CASSQEGGQGTDTQYF. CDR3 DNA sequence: TGTGCCAGCAGCCAAGAGGGGGGGCAGGGCACAGATACGCAGTATTTT.

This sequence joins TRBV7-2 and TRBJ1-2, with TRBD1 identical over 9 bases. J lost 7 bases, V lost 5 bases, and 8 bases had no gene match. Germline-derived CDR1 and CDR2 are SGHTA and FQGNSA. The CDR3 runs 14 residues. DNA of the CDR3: TGTGCCAGCAGCCCGCTACAGGGGGCCTCTGGCTACACCTTC. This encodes CASSPLQGASGYTF.

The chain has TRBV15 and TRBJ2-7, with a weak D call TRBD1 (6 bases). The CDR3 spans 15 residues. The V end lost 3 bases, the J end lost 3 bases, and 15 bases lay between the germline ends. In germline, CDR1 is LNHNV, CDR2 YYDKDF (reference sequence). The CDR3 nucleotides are TGTGCCACCAGCAGTCAAAGGGCAGGGGTCTACGAGCAGTACTTC. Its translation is CATSSQRAGVYEQYF.

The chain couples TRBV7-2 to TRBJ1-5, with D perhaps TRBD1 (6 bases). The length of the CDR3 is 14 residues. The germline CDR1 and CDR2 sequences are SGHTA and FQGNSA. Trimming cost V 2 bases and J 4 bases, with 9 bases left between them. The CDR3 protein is CASSLSQGNQPQHF. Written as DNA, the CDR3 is TGTGCCAGCAGCTTAAGTCAGGGGAATCAGCCCCAGCATTTT.

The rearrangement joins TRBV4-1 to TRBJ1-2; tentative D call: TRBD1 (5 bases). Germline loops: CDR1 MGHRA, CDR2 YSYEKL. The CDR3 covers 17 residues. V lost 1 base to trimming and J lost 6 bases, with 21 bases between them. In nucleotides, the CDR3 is TGCGCCAGCAGCCAAGTCCCCCGAGGGGTGTATGGTAATGGCTACACCTTC. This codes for CASSQVPRGVYGNGYTF.